This entry lists 27 T cell receptor beta chains sequenced from one sample in a study of T cell changes during pregnancy in multiple sclerosis. Some clones are missing from TCRdb's copy, which holds only in-frame ones; the method was immunoSEQ multiplex PCR. In the table there are tens of thousands of clones, roughly nine tenths of which are singletons. The sample consisted of peripheral blood, taken in the second trimester of pregnancy. These receptors were taken from a female donor in good health, enrolled as a control in a pregnancy study.

The table lists this clone with a few counts. This chain joins TRBV4-1 and TRBJ1-6; TRBD1 aligns across 7 bases. Trimming cost V 3 bases and J 10 bases; bases outside gene matches: 12. Germline CDR1 is MGHRA and CDR2 is YSYEKL. This CDR3 is 16 amino acids long. CDR3 sequence (DNA): TGCGCCAGCAGCCAGACGAACCGGGACAGTTACTCACCCCTCCACTTT. Protein: CASSQTNRDSYSPLHF.

The chain is built from TRBV10-2 and TRBJ2-7, with 12 positions matching TRBD1. Germline assignment: CDR1 WSHSY and CDR2 SAAADI. V trimming: 5 bases; J trimming: 7 bases; junction bases outside the gene matches: 6. CDR3 size: 14 residues. CDR3 sequence (DNA): TGCGCCAGCAGTTGGGACAGGGGGCTTGGGGAGCAGTACTTC. This gives the protein CASSWDRGLGEQYF.

The chain couples TRBV6-1 to TRBJ1-2, with 10 bases aligning to TRBD1. CDR3 length: 13 amino acids. In germline, CDR1 is MNHNS, CDR2 SASEGT. V trimming: 6 bases; J trimming: 6 bases; junction bases outside the gene matches: 4. The CDR3 here is CASRTGQGHGYTF. The CDR3 DNA is TGTGCCAGCAGGACGGGACAGGGGCATGGCTACACCTTC.

This chain joins TRBV5-4 and TRBJ2-1, with D tentatively TRBD2 (7 bases). The CDR3 has 16 residues. V lost 0 bases and J lost 2, with 12 bases in between. Germline CDR1 and CDR2: SGHNT and YYREEE (reference sequence). CDR3 nucleotide sequence: TGTGCCAGCAGCTTGGGGGGGGGCCGAACCTACAATGAGCAGTTCTTC. This translates into CASSLGGGRTYNEQFF.

The rearrangement joins TRBV2 to TRBJ2-1, with 9 bases that match TRBD2. This CDR3 region has 16 residues. The V segment lost 0 bases and the J segment 8 bases; nucleotides outside the gene matches: 8. The germline gives CDR1 SNHLY, CDR2 FYNNEI. Written as DNA, the CDR3 is TGTGCCAGCAGTGAAGCGGGGGCGGGAGGGGAGCATGAGCAGTTCTTC. This codes for CASSEAGAGGEHEQFF.

The V gene is TRBV11-3, the J gene TRBJ1-1; TRBD1 matches at 8 bases. The germline CDR1 and CDR2 sequences are SGHNT and YENEEA. Trimming at V came to 1 base and at J to 7 bases, leaving 5 bases not matched to a gene. The CDR3 length is 14 residues. CDR3 in DNA: TGTGCCAGCAGCTTAGTTCAGGGGGCTGGTGAAGCTTTCTTT. It specifies CASSLVQGAGEAFF.

The J gene is TRBJ1-1, the V gene TRBV27; perhaps TRBD1 as D (5 bases). The germline V gene has CDR1 MNHEY and CDR2 SMNVEV (reference sequence). The V end was cut by 6 bases, the J end by 4 bases, with 12 bases between. This CDR3 contains 13 residues. The CDR3 DNA reads TGTGCCAGCAGGTCACTCCAGGGCACTGAAGCTTTCTTT. Its translation is CASRSLQGTEAFF.

DNA for the CDR3: TGCGCCAGCAGCCAAGAATCGCCCGGGGCTAGCGGGAGGCCGGAGACCCAGTACTTC. Protein product: CASSQESPGASGRPETQYF. The chain carries TRBV4-1 and TRBJ2-5; 11 positions agree with TRBD2. CDR3 size: 19 residues. Trimming took 0 bases from V and 5 from J; bases not matched to a gene: 14. Germline V lookup: CDR1 MGHRA, CDR2 YSYEKL.

In its sample, this clone ranks as medium-sized (0.01 to 0.1%). The chain links TRBV6-4 to TRBJ2-1, with 14 bases matching TRBD2. V lost 4 bases and J lost 7; bases outside the gene matches: 6. Per the germline V gene, CDR1 is MRHNA and CDR2 is SNTAGT. The CDR3 is 16 residues long. CDR3: CASSAVGLAGGNEQFF. The CDR3, as DNA: TGTGCCAGCAGTGCCGTCGGACTAGCGGGAGGTAATGAGCAGTTCTTC.

This rearrangement joins TRBV13 to TRBJ2-3; 9 bases match TRBD2. Germline loops: CDR1 PRHDT, CDR2 FYEKMQ (reference sequence). The trim removed 1 base at V and 0 bases at J, leaving 5 bases unmatched. The CDR3 loop spans 17 amino acids. CDR3 amino acids: CASSLVASGASTDTQYF. CDR3 in DNA: TGTGCCAGCAGCTTAGTAGCTAGCGGGGCTAGCACAGATACGCAGTATTTT. Variable domain in full (rest from reference TRBV13 and TRBJ2-3): AAGVIQSPRHLIKEKRETATLKCYPIPRHDTVYWYQQGPGQDPQFLISFYEKMQSDKGSIPDRFSAQQFSDYHSELNMSSLELGDSALYFCASSLVASGASTDTQYFGPGTRLTVL.

This chain joins TRBV6-4 and TRBJ2-2, with 11 bases matching TRBD2. The V gene's germline CDR1 is MRHNA and CDR2 SNTAGT. This CDR3 contains 16 residues. V shed 7 bases, J shed 4 bases, and the junction held 8 bases outside the gene matches. CDR3: CASKKLAGDGTGELFF. The CDR3 DNA reads as TGTGCCAGCAAGAAACTAGCGGGAGACGGCACCGGGGAGCTGTTTTTT.

V is TRBV7-8 and J is TRBJ1-6; 9 bases map to TRBD1. The junction had 4 bases not matched to a gene; V was cut back by 4 bases and J by 9 bases. The CDR3 runs to 14 residues. Germline assignment: CDR1 SGHVS and CDR2 FQNEAQ. CDR3 protein: CASSSTGGFSPLHF. The CDR3 DNA follows: TGTGCCAGCAGCTCCACAGGGGGCTTTTCACCCCTCCACTTT. The full variable domain, completed using reference TRBV7-8 and TRBJ1-6, is GAGVSQSPRYKVAKRGQDVALRCDPISGHVSLFWYQQALGQGPEFLTYFQNEAQLDKSGLPSDRFFAERPEGSVSTLKIQRTQQEDSAVYLCASSSTGGFSPLHFGNGTRLTVT.

CDR3 sequence reads: CSASEGGGYTF. CDR3 DNA sequence: TGCAGTGCTAGTGAAGGGGGAGGCTACACCTTC. The chain has TRBV20-1 and TRBJ1-2; D perhaps matches TRBD1 (6 bases). V lost 3 bases, J lost 8 bases, and 10 bases lay in between. This CDR3 is 11 amino acids long. Germline CDR1 reads DFQATT; CDR2 reads SNEGSKA (reference sequence).

The CDR3 coding sequence is TGTGCCAGTAGGAGCAAATTTTACGAGCAGTACTTC. It is translated as CASRSKFYEQYF. The chain carries TRBV19 and TRBJ2-7; D is ambiguous. CDR3 length: 12 residues. V shed 6 bases and J shed 4 bases, with 10 bases lying between them. In germline, CDR1 is LNHDA, CDR2 SQIVND (reference sequence).

This rearrangement joins TRBV15 to TRBJ1-1, with 8 bases matching TRBD1. The CDR3 consists of 15 residues. V lost 1 base, J lost 5 bases, and 6 bases stayed unmatched. Per the germline V gene, CDR1 is LNHNV and CDR2 is YYDKDF (reference sequence). The CDR3 protein is CATSRVQGAGTEAFF. The CDR3 nucleotides read TGTGCCACCAGCAGAGTTCAGGGGGCGGGAACTGAAGCTTTCTTT.

The chain is built from TRBV27 and TRBJ1-4; D ambiguous. The V gene's germline CDR1 is MNHEY and CDR2 SMNVEV (reference sequence). The CDR3 is made up of 14 amino acids. V lost 6 bases to trimming and J lost 7 bases, with 15 bases between them. This CDR3 is CASRNRGGGEKLFF. The CDR3 region has the DNA TGTGCCAGCAGGAACCGCGGTGGTGGTGAAAAACTGTTTTTT.

The chain is built from TRBV5-4 and TRBJ1-2; 8 bases are a match to TRBD1. The germline V gene encodes CDR1 SGHNT and CDR2 YYREEE (reference sequence). The ends lost 2 bases at V and 8 bases at J; junction bases unmatched: 5. This CDR3 comprises 13 residues. CDR3 protein: CASSLQGVGGYTF. Here the CDR3 DNA reads TGTGCCAGCAGCTTACAGGGGGTTGGGGGCTACACCTTC. Looking up the rest from reference TRBV5-4 and TRBJ1-2 gives the full variable domain: ETGVTQSPTHLIKTRGQQVTLRCSSQSGHNTVSWYQQALGQGPQFIFQYYREEENGRGNFPPRFSGLQFPNYSSELNVNALELDDSALYLCASSLQGVGGYTFGSGTRLTVV.

The chain has TRBV19 and TRBJ1-4; tentatively, D is TRBD1 (5 bases). The germline V and J ends were trimmed by 3 bases and 1 base, with 9 bases remaining between them. Germline CDR1 and CDR2: LNHDA and SQIVND (reference sequence). The length of the CDR3 is 15 residues. CDR3 amino acids: CASSIARGTNEKLFF. The CDR3 DNA follows: TGTGCCAGTAGTATCGCAAGGGGAACTAATGAAAAACTGTTTTTT.

The rearrangement links TRBV6-5 to TRBJ1-1; D gene uncertain. V was cut by 0 bases and J by 0 bases, with 8 bases left in between. The CDR3 contains 15 residues. CDR1 and CDR2 (germline): MNHEY, SVGAGI. The CDR3 DNA is TGTGCCAGCAGTTACTCGAGTACAGTGAACACTGAAGCTTTCTTT. Its protein is CASSYSSTVNTEAFF.

The chain recombines TRBV18 with TRBJ1-1; D might be TRBD1 (5 bases). The CDR3 is made up of 12 amino acids. The V end was cut by 2 bases, the J end by 11 bases, with 12 bases between. Germline V CDR1 and CDR2: KGHSH, LQKENI. CDR3 coding DNA: TGTGCCAGCTCACCAGGCGGGGGAGGTGCTTTCTTT. Its translation is CASSPGGGGAFF.

V gene TRBV28 combines with J gene TRBJ1-2; D may be TRBD1 (5 bases). The CDR3 runs 15 residues. CDR1 and CDR2 from the germline V gene are MDHEN and SYDVKM. V was cut by 10 bases and J by 5 bases, with 23 bases left in between. CDR3 in amino acids: CATKRGGGTSYGYTF. The CDR3 bases are TGTGCCACCAAGCGTGGGGGAGGAACGTCTTATGGCTACACCTTC.

This CDR3 is CASSDSAGSTDTQYF. CDR3 sequence (DNA): TGTGCCAGCAGTGACTCGGCAGGTAGCACAGATACGCAGTATTTT. V gene TRBV6-4 combines with J gene TRBJ2-3; D unclear. CDR3 length equals 15 residues. The V end lost 0 bases, the J end lost 0 bases, and 7 bases lay between the germline ends. In germline, CDR1 is MRHNA, CDR2 SNTAGT.

V and J are TRBV7-2 and TRBJ1-4; D remains unclear. V was clipped by 5 bases and J by 8 bases, with 12 bases between them. Germline V gene lookup returns CDR1 SGHTA and CDR2 FQGNSA. This CDR3 has 13 residues. The CDR3 bases are TGTGCCAGCAGCCAGCGAGGAGAGGAAAAACTGTTTTTT. It is translated as CASSQRGEEKLFF. Based on the CDR3 plus reference TRBV7-2 and TRBJ1-4, the full variable domain is GAGVSQSPSNKVTEKGKDVELRCDPISGHTALYWYRQSLGQGLEFLIYFQGNSAPDKSGLPSDRFSAERTGGSVSTLTIQRTQQEDSAVYLCASSQRGEEKLFFGSGTQLSVL.

The chain links TRBV5-4 to TRBJ1-1; D not certain. The V gene's germline CDR1 is SGHNT and CDR2 YYREEE (reference sequence). The CDR3 is made up of 15 amino acids. V dropped 0 bases and J dropped 1 base, with 10 bases sitting between them. CDR3 DNA sequence: TGTGCCAGCAGCTTGGTTGGCAAAGAGAACACTGAAGCTTTCTTT. Its protein product is CASSLVGKENTEAFF.

This chain connects TRBV10-3 to TRBJ2-3; 10 bases agree with TRBD2. V lost 3 bases, J lost 5 bases, and 8 bases stayed unmatched. There are 16 residues in the CDR3. Per the germline V gene, CDR1 is ENHRY and CDR2 is SYGVKD. The CDR3 coding sequence is TGTGCCATCAGTGACGGTCTAGCGGGAGAAGTAGATACGCAGTATTTT. It specifies CAISDGLAGEVDTQYF.

Of note for this clone: Other DNA sequences in this specimen translate into the identical CDR3. V usage is TRBV30 and J usage is TRBJ1-1, with D hard to call. The V end was cut by 4 bases, the J end by 1 base, with 4 bases between. Germline CDR1 is GTSNPN and CDR2 is SVGIG (reference sequence). This CDR3 has 11 residues. The CDR3 spells CAWNRNTEAFF. CDR3 sequence (DNA): TGTGCCTGGAACAGGAACACTGAAGCTTTCTTT.

The chain uses TRBV7-9 and TRBJ1-1; maybe TRBD1 (5 bases). CDR1 and CDR2 (germline): SEHNR, FQNEAQ (reference sequence). V was cut by 4 bases and J by 0 bases, with 21 bases left in between. This CDR3 is 18 amino acids long. The CDR3 region is CASSSLGRGGALNTEAFF. CDR3 DNA: TGTGCCAGCAGCTCTCTAGGTCGAGGAGGGGCCTTGAACACTGAAGCTTTCTTT.